This paragraph covers one TCR beta chain sequence. Trimming took 0 bases from V and 8 from J; bases not matched to a gene: 11. CDR1 and CDR2 from the germline V gene are DFQATT and SNEGSKA (reference sequence). The CDR3 is made up of 17 amino acids. This record comes from a study of CD8 T cells in Susac syndrome. Study overall: At the time of blood draw, patients with Susac syndrome were therapy-naive, receiving corticosteroids, or receiving intravenous immunoglobulin alone.

Random hexamers were used to reverse transcribe about 0.45 to 1 ug of RNA. A single record per CDR3 protein comes from TCRdb applying MiXCR to the immunoSEQ multiplex PCR reads. Among around 80,000 distinct CDR3 sequences listed, about 96% were seen once. What was sequenced was CD8+ T cells from PBMCs. The chain has TRBV20-1 and TRBJ2-1; TRBD2 matches at 12 bases. This TCR came from a human donor with Susac syndrome. The chain's CDR3 is CSARDPQLAGGIHEQFF. The CDR3 region has the DNA TGCAGTGCTAGAGATCCCCAACTAGCGGGAGGAATCCATGAGCAGTTCTTC.